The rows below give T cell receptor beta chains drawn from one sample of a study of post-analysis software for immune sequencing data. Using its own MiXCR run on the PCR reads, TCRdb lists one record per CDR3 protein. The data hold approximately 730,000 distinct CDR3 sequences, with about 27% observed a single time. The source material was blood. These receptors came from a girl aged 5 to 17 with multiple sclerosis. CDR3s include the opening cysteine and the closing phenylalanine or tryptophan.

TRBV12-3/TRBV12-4	CASSLFRARDTEAFF
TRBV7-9	CASSLYRADTEAFF
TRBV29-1	CSVDRLYTF
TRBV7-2	CASSSSQGGFHIQYF
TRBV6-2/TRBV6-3	CASSSNLWGSYNEQFF
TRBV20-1	CSASRPTGGDEQYF
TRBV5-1	CASRLGQKDTQYF
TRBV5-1	CASRLQGTTYEQYF
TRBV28	CASSSDGYYNEQFF
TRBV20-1	CSARMDLNEELFF
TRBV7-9	CASSLSRNTEAFF
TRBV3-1	CASSQFFSSNQPQHF
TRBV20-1	CRGGEGMNIQYF
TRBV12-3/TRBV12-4	CASSLVGEGTIYF
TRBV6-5	CASSYLPLIYSSTDTQYF
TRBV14	CASSQDRTIETGACCVTEAFF
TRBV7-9	CASSLALTGQETQYF
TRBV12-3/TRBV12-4	CASKLSQLGELFF
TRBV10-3	CAIRPGGGSYEQYF
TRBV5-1	CASSLFGGRALETQYF
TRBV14	CASSAGWGQPQHF
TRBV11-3	CASSFYSGWGDTGELFF
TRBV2	CASSELDPYNEKLFF
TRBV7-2	CASSLVWRDRSNYGYTF
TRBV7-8	CASSYRDRGRDEQFF
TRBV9	CASNSGLAGREQYF
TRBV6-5	CASSLSTGISGMEQFF
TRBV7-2	CASSDRGHSLTYEQYF
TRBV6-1	CATAPSAGLGTEAFF
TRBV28	CASGSRGISSYEQYF
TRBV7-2	CASSLQGPYEQYF
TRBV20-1	CSARGTSTNEQFF
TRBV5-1	CASRGTGSPTEETQYF
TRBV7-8	CASSLPAGAGNEQFF
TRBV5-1	CASSTAGGRYEQYF
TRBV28	CASSSPISYGYTF
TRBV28	CASSSLGGKVYEQYF
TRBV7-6	CASSSQAGSYNEQFF
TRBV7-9	CASSSRDSLEQFF
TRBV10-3	CAISPTDSNQPQHF
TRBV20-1	CSADTTGTSGPSWRQYF
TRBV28	CASSSGAGTSSYEQYF
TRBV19	CASSHSPGELFF
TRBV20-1	CSARVQDRDGYEQYF
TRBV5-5	CASSLKVATEAKNIQYF
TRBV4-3	CASSRGYNEKLFF
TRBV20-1	CSARVLAGGSYEQYF
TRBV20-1	CSARDVAETYEQYF
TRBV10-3	CAIPTGSGANVLTF
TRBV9	CASSEGGGATDTQYF
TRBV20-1	CSARGTRLGEQYF
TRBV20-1	CSARTDPNTEAFF
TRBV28	CASGFSWGTGEQETQYF
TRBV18	CASSPTGTDSPLHF
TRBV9	CASSVEDGLGYEQYF